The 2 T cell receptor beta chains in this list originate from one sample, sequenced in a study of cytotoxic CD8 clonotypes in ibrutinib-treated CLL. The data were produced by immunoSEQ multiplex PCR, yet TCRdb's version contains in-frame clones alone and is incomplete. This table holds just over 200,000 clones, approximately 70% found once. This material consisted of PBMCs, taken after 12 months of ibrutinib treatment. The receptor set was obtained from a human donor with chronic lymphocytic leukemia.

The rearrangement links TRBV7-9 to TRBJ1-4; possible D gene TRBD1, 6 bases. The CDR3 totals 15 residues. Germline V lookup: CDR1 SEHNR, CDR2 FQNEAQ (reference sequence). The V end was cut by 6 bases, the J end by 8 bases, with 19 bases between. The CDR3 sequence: CASSHTRTDREKLFF. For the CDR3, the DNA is TGTGCCAGCAGTCATACGCGGACAGATCGGGAAAAACTGTTTTTT.

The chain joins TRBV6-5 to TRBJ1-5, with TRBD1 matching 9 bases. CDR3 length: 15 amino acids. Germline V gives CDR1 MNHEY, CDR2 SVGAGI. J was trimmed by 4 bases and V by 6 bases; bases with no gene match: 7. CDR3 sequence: CASSTDRGMNQPQHF. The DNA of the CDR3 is TGTGCCAGCAGCACCGACAGGGGGATGAATCAGCCCCAGCATTTT.